This T cell receptor (beta chain) was captured in a study of T cell responses to AZD1222 COVID-19 vaccine (dated by TCRdb to the early 2020s). Background for the entire study: A total of just over 230 trial participants underwent TCR sequencing, of whom about 210 had received two doses of AZD1222 and around 25 had received two doses of the MenACWY control vaccine. Trial participants were enrolled into age subgroups of 18-55, 56-69 and 70-plus years, which contained approximately 150, 30 and 60 TCR-sequenced participants, respectively.

The CDR3 regions of human TCRbeta chains were subjected to immunosequencing. Per the original workflow: TCRs in the repertoires were compared against a reference library of SARS-CoV-2-specific TCRs that had been generated with the MIRA antigen-specificity platform. Breadth meant the fraction of unique TCRs that were SARS-CoV-2-associated, whereas depth meant the fraction of total T cells that were SARS-CoV-2-associated. Using the MIRA data, each spike-specific TCR was assigned both to the spike region to which the TCR was reactive and to a CD4 or CD8 class. Log10-transformed breadth and depth values were compared by one-way ANOVA with Sidak's multiple comparisons tests. As stored in TCRdb, this immuneACCESS dataset retains in-frame rearrangements with V and J assigned. A fraction of the clones does not appear; measured against another copy, unresolved V genes explain less than half of the discrepancy, and the remainder lacks a known reason. That table supplies the V and J calls and clone size; D and trimming were determined from the DNA. The sample includes 100,000 to 120,000 clones, with approximately 90% observed a single time. The ten most abundant clones make up 15% of the sample.

A note on this clone: Its antigen is unknown. Per-nucleotide qualities are absent, and no much larger clonotype sits a single base away.

V and J lose 3 bases and 0 bases, and a span of 11 bases separates them. Inclusive of the bounding cysteine and phenylalanine, the CDR3 is 15 residues long. Only CDR3 DNA remains: 45 bases, in frame from the first base. CDR1 and CDR2 were assigned from the germline V gene as SNHLY and FYNNEI. Paper-wide results and their limitations: After two AZD1222 doses, spike-specific TCR breadth and depth were significantly higher than at day 0 and than in MenACWY recipients. CD4 TCRs associated with the vaccine covered the entire spike protein, and the dominant responses were in regions 160-218 and 743-854. In the small 56-69-year group, the increase in depth fell short of significance, most likely because of low power. Only five or six AZD1222 recipients were SARS-CoV-2 seropositive at baseline, limiting conclusions about previously exposed vaccinees. Epitopes outside the regions mutated in the B.1.351 and B.1.1.7 variants were reportedly recognized by nearly half of the unique spike-specific TCRs. Because no day 14 peak-response samples were available, repertoires were characterized only after the peak T cell response. Participants were mostly white British and included more females than males, and it was suggested by the authors that clonal diversity may have been underestimated.

The sample's time point label is to be understood as: about 28 days (+/-7) after the second vaccine dose. Because spike-specific TCR depth and breadth did not differ between the two schedules, AZD1222 recipients who got a second dose at roughly 4 weeks were pooled with those who got a second dose at roughly 12 weeks. The vaccinee samples were drawn from two UK trials, COV001 and COV002, one of which was a single-blind randomized controlled phase 2/3 trial testing AZD1222 (ChAdOx1 nCoV-19) in healthy adults. Trial participant PBMC samples were collected at day 0 and day 28 after the second dose for TCRbeta chain sequencing.

The chain is encoded by TRBV2 joined to TRBJ1-2, and TRBD1 may be the D gene, going by 5 matching bases. This TCR came from an adult who received the AZD1222 COVID-19 vaccine. The input for sequencing was peripheral blood, taken 28 days after the second AZD1222 dose. The DNA sequence follows: TGTGCCAGCAGTGAGGGACCCCGAGCTAACTATGGCTACACCTTC. This encodes CASSEGPRANYGYTF.